These 31 T cell receptor beta chains were all obtained from the same sample, sequenced in a study of blood T cell repertoires in COVID-19. Assay used: immunoSEQ multiplex PCR; TCRdb lists only in-frame clones, some missing. The sample holds nearly 350,000 clones; more than 85% are singletons and the top ten take 1%. The sample taken for sequencing was PBMCs or T cells enriched from blood (not recorded which). These receptors all stem from a woman in her twenties or thirties who had recovered from COVID-19.

The chain is built from TRBV6-5 and TRBJ2-5; TRBD2 agrees at 12 bases. This CDR3 is built from 15 residues. V shed 8 bases, J shed 7 bases, and the junction held 11 bases outside the gene matches. CDR1 and CDR2 from the germline V gene are MNHEY and SVGAGI. The CDR3: CASSSLAGGPGTQYF. In nucleotides, the CDR3 is TGTGCCAGCTCTTCACTAGCGGGGGGCCCTGGGACCCAGTACTTC.

This chain joins TRBV7-8 and TRBJ1-2; 10 bases align to TRBD1. The CDR3 has 16 amino acids. Germline V gene lookup returns CDR1 SGHVS and CDR2 FQNEAQ. V dropped 2 bases and J dropped 3; count of bases not matched to a gene: 6. Here the CDR3 DNA reads TGTGCCAGCAGCTTACTCACCGGGACAGGGGACTATGGCTACACCTTC. This encodes CASSLLTGTGDYGYTF.

This clone was observed a single time. This chain joins TRBV6-5 and TRBJ2-7; the D gene is possibly TRBD1 (6 bases). The CDR3 is made up of 12 amino acids. In germline, CDR1 is MNHEY, CDR2 SVGAGI. Trimming cost V 2 bases and J 7 bases, with 9 bases left between them. The CDR3 region has the DNA TGTGCCAGCAGTTACAGGGGGACAGAGCAGTACTTC. Translation gives CASSYRGTEQYF.

The rearrangement links TRBV28 to TRBJ1-2; no reliable D call. Germline V gene data show CDR1 as MDHEN and CDR2 as SYDVKM. Trimming removed 5 bases at V and 4 bases at J, with 11 bases between. The CDR3 runs 13 residues. Here the CDR3 DNA reads TGTGCCAGCAGTCCGAGTCCGGGCTATGGCTACACCTTC. This translates into CASSPSPGYGYTF.

The V and J genes are TRBV15 and TRBJ2-7; 12 positions agree with TRBD1. The CDR3 loop spans 19 amino acids. Germline-derived CDR1 and CDR2 are LNHNV and YYDKDF (reference sequence). The V segment lost 4 bases and the J segment 2 bases; nucleotides outside the gene matches: 15. CDR3 sequence reads: CATSTSGTGGRRSTYEQYF. CDR3 in DNA: TGTGCCACCAGCACTTCCGGGACAGGGGGCCGAAGGAGCACCTACGAGCAGTACTTC.

The rearrangement links TRBV6-1 to TRBJ1-5, with D unclear. Trimming removed 4 bases at V and 3 bases at J, with 19 bases between. CDR1 is MNHNS, CDR2 SASEGT, per germline. The CDR3 is 17 residues long. DNA for the CDR3: TGTGCCAGCAGTGTATCGGCGGGCAGTCGACACAATCAGCCCCAGCATTTT. It yields the protein CASSVSAGSRHNQPQHF.

The chain couples TRBV6-4 to TRBJ1-5, with 9 bases lining up with TRBD1. With V trimmed by 8 bases and J by 3 bases, 2 bases remained unmatched. The CDR3 extends over 13 amino acids. The V gene's germline CDR1 is MRHNA and CDR2 SNTAGT. The CDR3 DNA is TGTGCCAGCCGGGACAGGGACAATCAGCCCCAGCATTTT. This codes for CASRDRDNQPQHF.

This chain connects TRBV28 to TRBJ1-5, with 8 bases fitting TRBD1. Trimming took 6 bases from V and 1 from J; bases not matched to a gene: 8. The germline V gene has CDR1 MDHEN and CDR2 SYDVKM. The CDR3 spans 16 residues. The CDR3: CASRRLGDRSNQPQHF. The CDR3 DNA reads as TGTGCCAGCAGAAGACTCGGGGACAGGAGCAATCAGCCCCAGCATTTT.

CDR3 nucleotides: TGTGCCAGCAGCGGACAGGGGGGCGGCGAGCAGTACTTC. Translating it yields CASSGQGGGEQYF. V and J are TRBV2 and TRBJ2-7, with 10 bases that match TRBD1. V lost 6 bases, J lost 6 bases, and 5 bases stayed unmatched. The germline V gene encodes CDR1 SNHLY and CDR2 FYNNEI. The CDR3 runs to 13 residues.

The J gene is TRBJ1-6, the V gene TRBV12-3 or TRBV12-4; 9 bases line up with TRBD1. V was pared by 5 bases and J by 9 bases, with 2 bases of the junction left unmatched. This CDR3 region has 13 residues. DNA for the CDR3: TGTGCCAGCAGTCCGACAGGGGGTTCACCCCTCCACTTT. The encoded protein is CASSPTGGSPLHF.

The gene calls are TRBV6-2 or TRBV6-3 and TRBJ2-2; 7 nucleotides line up with TRBD1. The CDR3 is made up of 17 amino acids. Germline assignment: CDR1 MNHEY and CDR2 SVGEGT. Trimming took 2 bases from V and 1 from J; bases not matched to a gene: 7. Here the CDR3 reads CASSYPGTVGNTGELFF. Written as DNA, the CDR3 is TGTGCCAGCAGTTACCCCGGGACAGTGGGGAACACCGGGGAGCTGTTTTTT.

The V and J genes are TRBV5-4 and TRBJ2-3; TRBD1 aligns across 8 bases. J gave up 5 bases and V 3 bases, and 2 bases lay outside the gene matches. Germline assignment: CDR1 SGHNT and CDR2 YYREEE (reference sequence). The length of the CDR3 is 13 residues. DNA for the CDR3: TGTGCCAGCAGCTCACAGGGGGGAGATACGCAGTATTTT. Its protein is CASSSQGGDTQYF.

Only one count was recorded for this clone. CDR3 in amino acids: CASSKNQGARTNEKLFF. In nucleotides, the CDR3 is TGTGCCAGTAGCAAGAATCAGGGGGCCAGGACTAATGAAAAACTGTTTTTT. V gene TRBV19 combines with J gene TRBJ1-4; 8 nucleotides agree with TRBD1. Germline assignment: CDR1 LNHDA and CDR2 SQIVND (reference sequence). The CDR3 is 17 amino acids. V shed 6 bases, J shed 2 bases, and the junction held 11 bases outside the gene matches. The variable domain in full, with the rest retrieved from reference TRBV19 and TRBJ1-4, is DGGITQSPKYLFRKEGQNVTLSCEQNLNHDAMYWYRQDPGQGLRLIYYSQIVNDFQKGDIAEGYSVSREKKESFPLTVTSAQKNPTAFYLCASSKNQGARTNEKLFFGSGTQLSVL.

This clone was seen only a few times. The chain couples TRBV7-6 to TRBJ1-1; D is undetermined. The CDR3 contains 16 residues. Germline V gives CDR1 SGHVS, CDR2 FNYEAQ. The V end was cut by 0 bases, the J end by 0 bases, with 11 bases between. The CDR3 coding sequence is TGTGCCAGCAGCTTAGCGCCGGGTGCGATGAACACTGAAGCTTTCTTT. The encoded protein is CASSLAPGAMNTEAFF.

The chain combines TRBV19 with TRBJ2-1; 8 bases are a match to TRBD1. This CDR3 has 13 residues. V lost 6 bases, J lost 7 bases, and 5 bases stayed unmatched. Germline CDR1 reads LNHDA; CDR2 reads SQIVND (reference sequence). CDR3 protein: CASREQGGNEQFF. CDR3 DNA: TGTGCCAGTAGGGAACAGGGGGGAAATGAGCAGTTCTTC.

The CDR3 reads CASSRGGGFTDTQYF. The CDR3 coding sequence is TGTGCCAGCTCCCGAGGGGGGGGATTCACAGATACGCAGTATTTT. This chain links TRBV6-5 with TRBJ2-3; possible D gene TRBD2, 7 bases. V dropped 8 bases and J dropped 2 bases, with 17 bases sitting between them. This CDR3 contains 15 residues. CDR1 is MNHEY, CDR2 SVGAGI, per germline.

This clone showed up many times. This CDR3 is also generated by other DNA sequences in the sample. The chain couples TRBV27 to TRBJ1-5; D unclear. This CDR3 region has 12 residues. CDR1 and CDR2 from the germline V gene are MNHEY and SMNVEV (reference sequence). Deletions cut 2 bases from V and 6 bases from J, with 5 bases between. This chain's CDR3 is CASSLLGQPQHF. CDR3 coding DNA: TGTGCCAGCAGTTTACTCGGTCAGCCCCAGCATTTT.

The chain has TRBV4-1 and TRBJ1-4; no firm D call. CDR3 size: 16 residues. The V end lost 0 bases, the J end lost 10 bases, and 18 bases lay between the germline ends. Germline assignment: CDR1 MGHRA and CDR2 YSYEKL. The CDR3 region has the DNA TGCGCCAGCAGCCAAGATACCGGGCTCACGGGAAGAAAACTGTTTTTT. Translating it yields CASSQDTGLTGRKLFF.

V is TRBV19 and J is TRBJ2-2, with 7 positions matching TRBD2. The CDR3 extends over 15 amino acids. Germline loops: CDR1 LNHDA, CDR2 SQIVND (reference sequence). V shed 6 bases and J 5 bases; nucleotides not matched to a gene: 9. CDR3 nucleotides: TGTGCCAGTAGCCCCCGGGGGGAAGGAACCGGGGAGCTGTTTTTT. Translated, it gives CASSPRGEGTGELFF.

V gene TRBV18 combines with J gene TRBJ1-1; 8 positions match TRBD1. Trimming removed 3 bases from V and 8 bases from J; junction bases left unmatched: 5. The CDR3 has 13 residues. The germline CDR1 and CDR2 sequences are KGHSH and LQKENI. CDR3 in amino acids: CASSPEDRGEAFF. The CDR3 DNA sequence: TGTGCCAGCTCACCCGAAGACAGGGGAGAAGCTTTCTTT.

The chain links TRBV10-3 to TRBJ1-1, with 7 positions matching TRBD1. The CDR3 covers 13 residues. The germline CDR1 and CDR2 sequences are ENHRY and SYGVKD. J lost 3 bases, V lost 2 bases, and 0 bases had no gene match. CDR3 sequence: CAISEGTDTEAFF. CDR3 DNA: TGTGCCATCAGTGAGGGGACAGACACTGAAGCTTTCTTT.

The J gene is TRBJ2-3, the V gene TRBV9; TRBD2 matches at 11 bases. The germline V gene encodes CDR1 SGDLS and CDR2 YYNGEE. V lost 2 bases and J lost 4; bases outside the gene matches: 6. This CDR3 comprises 16 residues. CDR3 protein: CASSVSGGAVADTQYF. CDR3 DNA sequence: TGTGCCAGCAGCGTTAGCGGGGGGGCGGTCGCAGATACGCAGTATTTT. The whole variable domain, filled in from reference TRBV9 and TRBJ2-3, reads DSGVTQTPKHLITATGQRVTLRCSPRSGDLSVYWYQQSLDQGLQFLIQYYNGEERAKGNILERFSAQQFPDLHSELNLSSLELGDSALYFCASSVSGGAVADTQYFGPGTRLTVL.

The CDR3 loop is CSASPGTSGGETQYF. In DNA, the CDR3 is TGCAGTGCTAGTCCCGGGACTAGCGGGGGGGAGACCCAGTACTTC. The chain uses TRBV20-1 and TRBJ2-5, with 15 bases matching TRBD2. This CDR3 spans 15 amino acids. Germline V gene lookup returns CDR1 DFQATT and CDR2 SNEGSKA (reference sequence). V lost 3 bases to trimming and J lost 5 bases; unmatched junction nucleotides: 4.

This rearrangement joins TRBV27 to TRBJ1-5; a possible D gene is TRBD1 (5 bases). The CDR3 consists of 15 residues. The V end was cut by 0 bases, the J end by 6 bases, with 12 bases between. Germline assignment: CDR1 MNHEY and CDR2 SMNVEV (reference sequence). The chain's CDR3 is CASSLSRDWSQPQHF. DNA of the CDR3: TGTGCCAGCAGTTTATCGAGGGACTGGAGTCAGCCCCAGCATTTT.

This clone has just one count. Its ends do not fully match the called genes, so a read error is possible. The gene calls are TRBV28 and TRBJ1-5; perhaps TRBD1 as D (6 bases). CDR1 and CDR2 from the germline V gene are MDHEN and SYDVKM. The CDR3 has 10 residues. The CDR3, as DNA: TGTGCCAGCAGTGGGACAATCGCAAATTTT. Protein product: CASSGTIANF.

This clone has a handful of counts. The genes are TRBV30 and TRBJ1-6; TRBD1 agrees at 10 bases. The junction had 4 bases not matched to a gene; V was cut back by 3 bases and J by 8 bases. CDR1 is GTSNPN, CDR2 SVGIG, per germline (reference sequence). This CDR3 is 14 amino acids long. CDR3 sequence (DNA): TGTGCCTGGAGGGGGGACAGGGGCCATTCACCCCTCCACTTT. Translated, it gives CAWRGDRGHSPLHF.

The sample holds one count of this clone. The chain is built from TRBV5-1 and TRBJ2-7; 10 nucleotides agree with TRBD2. The CDR3 spans 15 residues. V lost 4 bases to trimming and J lost 6 bases; unmatched junction nucleotides: 10. CDR1 is SGHRS, CDR2 YFSETQ, per germline. The CDR3 DNA is TGCGCCAGCAGCGGAACCGGGACTAGCGAGGGCGAGCAGTACTTC. It translates to CASSGTGTSEGEQYF.

This rearrangement joins TRBV5-8 to TRBJ1-6; no clear D gene. Germline V gene sequence: CDR1 SGHTS, CDR2 YDEGEE. CDR3 length equals 16 residues. Trimming took off 1 base at V and 0 bases at J, with 8 bases between the two ends. The CDR3 reads CASSLWRDSYNSPLHF. CDR3 sequence (DNA): TGTGCCAGCAGCTTGTGGAGGGACTCCTATAATTCACCCCTCCACTTT.

The CDR3 spells CASSLLGLAGNNEQFF. Here the CDR3 DNA reads TGTGCCAGCAGTTTATTAGGGCTAGCGGGGAACAATGAGCAGTTCTTC. This chain joins TRBV27 and TRBJ2-1, with 9 bases aligning to TRBD2. The germline V gene has CDR1 MNHEY and CDR2 SMNVEV (reference sequence). The V and J ends lost 1 base and 5 bases, in that order; junction bases with no gene match: 6. CDR3 length: 16 amino acids.

This rearrangement joins TRBV5-1 to TRBJ2-3; the match to TRBD2 covers 7 bases. With V trimmed by 4 bases and J by 0 bases, 8 bases remained unmatched. The CDR3 is made up of 16 amino acids. The germline CDR1 and CDR2 sequences are SGHRS and YFSETQ. Here the CDR3 DNA reads TGCGCCAGCAGCAATCTTATGCGGGAGAGCACAGATACGCAGTATTTT. Encoded protein: CASSNLMRESTDTQYF.

The chain employs TRBV25-1 and TRBJ2-3; D possibly corresponds to TRBD1 (7 bases). The CDR3 loop spans 17 amino acids. CDR1 is MGHDK, CDR2 SYGVNS, per germline. V lost 1 base and J lost 6, with 20 bases in between. In nucleotides, the CDR3 is TGTGCCAGCAGTGAATGGAGGGGGCGAGGGTCGAAGGATACGCAGTATTTT. It codes for CASSEWRGRGSKDTQYF.